Listed below are T cell receptor beta chains from one sample, sequenced in a study of Graves' ophthalmopathy and Graves' hyperthyroidism. From the multiplex PCR reads, TCRdb called clonotypes with MiXCR, one entry per CDR3 protein. The sample records roughly 400,000 distinct CDR3 sequences, about 16% being singletons. Sequenced input: peripheral blood. Receptors were obtained from a young woman with Graves' ophthalmopathy. CDR3s include the opening cysteine and the closing phenylalanine or tryptophan. D genes are given only for firm matches. The size field is filled for only some rows; it gives once, few, many or a size class.

j_gene | d_gene | v_gene | abundance | CDR3aa | CDR3nt
TRBJ2-5 | - | TRBV15 | many | CATTVRNQETQYF | TGTGCCACGACTGTCCGAAACCAAGAGACCCAGTACTTC
TRBJ1-1 | TRBD1 | TRBV6-1 | - | CASIPQGVGKAFF | TGTGCCAGCATCCCCCAGGGGGTAGGGAAAGCTTTCTTT
TRBJ1-1 | - | TRBV14 | many | CASSQDILTEAFF | TGTGCCAGCAGCCAAGATATATTAACTGAAGCTTTCTTT
TRBJ1-1 | - | TRBV11-2 | - | CASSLIRVSLSNTEAFF | TGTGCCAGCAGCTTAATCAGGGTCAGTTTGTCGAACACTGAAGCTTTCTTT
TRBJ2-7 | - | TRBV7-2 | many | CASSLRSGAYEQYF | TGTGCCAGCAGCTTAAGGTCAGGGGCCTACGAGCAGTACTTC
TRBJ2-7 | TRBD2 | TRBV6-2/TRBV6-3 | - | CASSYSPPGVAGGSYEQYF | TGTGCCAGCAGTTACTCTCCCCCGGGGGTAGCGGGAGGCTCCTACGAGCAGTACTTC
TRBJ1-6 | - | TRBV6-1 | - | CASSSGQGFNSPLHF | TGTGCCAGCAGTAGCGGGCAAGGATTCAATTCACCCCTCCACTTT
TRBJ1-1 | - | TRBV25-1 | many | CASSAPKDFTEAFF | TGTGCCAGCAGTGCTCCCAAGGATTTCACTGAAGCTTTCTTT
TRBJ1-2 | TRBD1 | TRBV6-1 | - | CASRRQGHYGYTF | TGTGCCAGCAGACGACAGGGACACTATGGCTACACCTTC
TRBJ1-5 | - | TRBV6-2/TRBV6-3 | - | CASSYAKTGWDNQPQHF | TGTGCCAGCAGTTACGCCAAAACAGGGTGGGACAATCAGCCCCAGCATTTT
TRBJ2-7 | TRBD1 | TRBV12-3/TRBV12-4 | many | CATSGGSYEQYF | TGTGCCACCTCAGGGGGATCCTACGAGCAGTACTTC
TRBJ2-4 | - | TRBV30 | many | CAWSPAGGNIQYF | TGTGCCTGGAGTCCCGCCGGGGGAAACATTCAGTACTTC
TRBJ2-2 | - | TRBV11-2 | many | CASSPVAALTYTGELFF | TGTGCCAGCAGCCCGGTTGCGGCTTTAACTTACACCGGGGAGCTGTTTTTT
TRBJ2-7 | - | TRBV12-3/TRBV12-4 | once | CASSPDRQIYEQYF | TGTGCCAGCAGCCCTGACAGGCAAATCTACGAGCAGTACTTC
TRBJ1-5 | - | TRBV3-1 | many | CASSRGRNLQPQHF | TGTGCCAGCAGCCGGGGAAGGAATCTCCAGCCCCAGCATTTT
TRBJ1-1 | - | TRBV12-3/TRBV12-4 | many | CASTTPTRGNTEAFF | TGTGCCAGCACCACACCCACCAGAGGGAACACTGAAGCTTTCTTT
TRBJ1-1 | TRBD1 | TRBV7-2 | - | CASSPRTGVAEAFF | TGTGCCAGCAGCCCCCGGACAGGGGTCGCTGAAGCTTTCTTT
TRBJ1-5 | - | TRBV19 | many | CATKRGGYSNQPQHF | TGTGCCACAAAGCGGGGGGGATATAGCAATCAGCCCCAGCATTTT
TRBJ2-7 | TRBD2 | TRBV6-2/TRBV6-3 | once | CASRSLAGEQYF | TGTGCCAGCAGGTCGTTAGCGGGCGAGCAGTACTTC
TRBJ1-2 | - | TRBV6-1 | many | CASSLDHGVGYGYTF | TGTGCCAGCAGTCTGGACCATGGGGTTGGCTATGGCTACACCTTC
TRBJ2-7 | TRBD2 | TRBV27 | few | CASSRLAGGGSYEQYF | TGTGCCAGCAGCCGACTAGCGGGAGGAGGGTCCTACGAGCAGTACTTC
TRBJ2-2 | - | TRBV29-1 | many | CSVDRAHTGELFF | TGCAGCGTTGATCGGGCTCACACCGGGGAGCTGTTTTTT
TRBJ2-6 | TRBD1 | TRBV6-2/TRBV6-3 | many | CASSHQTGTASSGANVLTF | TGTGCCAGCAGTCACCAGACAGGGACCGCCAGCTCTGGGGCCAACGTCCTGACTTTC
TRBJ2-2 | TRBD2 | TRBV30 | - | CAWSVLAGETGELFF | TGTGCCTGGAGTGTACTAGCGGGAGAGACCGGGGAGCTGTTTTTT
TRBJ2-2 | - | TRBV6-5 | - | CASSYRGQSTGELFF | TGTGCCAGCAGTTACCGGGGGCAGAGCACCGGGGAGCTGTTTTTT
TRBJ2-6 | - | TRBV29-1 | many | CSVVEGAGSSGANVLTF | TGCAGCGTTGTGGAGGGGGCGGGAAGCTCTGGGGCCAACGTCCTGACTTTC
TRBJ1-5 | - | TRBV12-3/TRBV12-4 | many | CASSLTGQPQHF | TGTGCCAGCAGTTTGACTGGTCAGCCCCAGCATTTT
TRBJ2-7 | - | TRBV7-2 | many | CASSQLPGPGKEQYF | TGTGCCAGCAGCCAGCTGCCCGGGCCGGGGAAGGAGCAGTACTTC
TRBJ1-6 | - | TRBV12-3/TRBV12-4 | once | CASSRNTDSPLHF | TGTGCCAGCAGTAGAAACACTGATTCACCCCTCCACTTT
TRBJ2-4 | TRBD2 | TRBV6-2/TRBV6-3 | many | CASNSPIATSGGRNIQYF | TGTGCCAGCAATTCCCCTATTGCGACTAGCGGGGGTCGCAACATTCAGTACTTC
TRBJ2-7 | TRBD2 | TRBV20-1 | many | CSARGQRESGEQYF | TGCAGTGCTAGAGGCCAGCGGGAGTCTGGGGAGCAGTACTTC
TRBJ1-2 | - | TRBV11-2 | many | CASSPIFRGFNYGYTF | TGTGCCAGCAGCCCAATATTTAGGGGGTTTAACTATGGCTACACCTTC
TRBJ2-7 | TRBD2 | TRBV6-5 | - | CASSYSGGRAYEQYF | TGTGCCAGCAGTTACTCGGGCGGGAGGGCCTACGAGCAGTACTTC
TRBJ1-1 | TRBD1 | TRBV12-3/TRBV12-4 | many | CASSLQDRMNTEAFF | TGTGCCAGCAGCCTCCAGGACAGGATGAACACTGAAGCTTTCTTT
TRBJ1-2 | - | TRBV6-2/TRBV6-3 | many | CATSFWDRNYGYTF | TGTGCCACCTCCTTCTGGGATAGAAACTATGGCTACACCTTC
TRBJ1-1 | - | TRBV19 | many | CASRDPGTEAFF | TGTGCCAGCCGGGACCCAGGGACTGAAGCTTTCTTT
TRBJ1-1 | - | TRBV12-3/TRBV12-4 | many | CASSLQGDTEAFF | TGTGCCAGCAGTCTCCAGGGTGACACTGAAGCTTTCTTT
TRBJ1-1 | - | TRBV6-1 | many | CASYQGLDTEAFF | TGTGCCAGCTATCAGGGGCTGGACACTGAAGCTTTCTTT
TRBJ2-7 | - | TRBV27 | many | CASSADLYEQYF | TGTGCCAGCAGTGCGGACCTCTACGAGCAGTACTTC
TRBJ1-3 | - | TRBV28 | few | CASSPRRVSGNTIYF | TGTGCCAGCAGTCCGAGAAGGGTATCCGGAAACACCATATATTTT
TRBJ1-3 | TRBD1 | TRBV7-2 | many | CASSLDRSGNTIYF | TGTGCCAGCAGCTTGGACAGGTCGGGAAACACCATATATTTT
TRBJ1-2 | - | TRBV28 | many | CASSLPGPPSFYGYTF | TGTGCCAGCAGTTTGCCAGGGCCTCCCTCCTTCTATGGCTACACCTTC
TRBJ2-7 | - | TRBV6-2/TRBV6-3 | many | CASSYSGSSPQGYEQYF | TGTGCCAGCAGTTACTCGGGAAGCTCACCCCAGGGGTACGAGCAGTACTTC
TRBJ1-1 | - | TRBV4-1 | many | CASSHATADRGTEAFF | TGCGCCAGCAGCCACGCAACCGCAGACCGGGGCACTGAAGCTTTCTTT
TRBJ2-7 | TRBD1 | TRBV12-3/TRBV12-4 | few | CASTLGQLRPYEQYF | TGTGCCAGCACCCTGGGACAGCTCAGGCCCTACGAGCAGTACTTC
TRBJ2-6 | - | TRBV11-2 | - | CASSLRTAIIPGANVLTF | TGTGCCAGCAGCCTCCGGACAGCGATAATCCCTGGGGCCAACGTCCTGACTTTC
TRBJ1-5 | - | TRBV30 | many | CAWSAGTRMEPQHF | TGTGCCTGGAGTGCCGGGACACGGATGGAGCCCCAGCATTTT
TRBJ2-1 | TRBD1 | TRBV7-3 | few | CASSLTGGRGNEQFF | TGTGCCAGCAGCTTAACAGGGGGCAGGGGGAATGAGCAGTTCTTC
TRBJ1-2 | - | TRBV7-3 | many | CASSPSSDSNYGYTF | TGTGCCAGCAGCCCATCTTCGGACAGTAACTATGGCTACACCTTC
TRBJ1-1 | TRBD1 | TRBV30 | many | CAWSVRSTGVAEAFF | TGTGCCTGGAGTGTACGGTCGACAGGGGTGGCTGAAGCTTTCTTT
TRBJ1-2 | - | TRBV7-2 | many | CASSLGWESDYGYTF | TGTGCCAGCAGCTTAGGTTGGGAATCAGACTATGGCTACACCTTC
TRBJ1-1 | - | TRBV7-9 | many | CASSSTRGGINEAFF | TGTGCCAGCAGCTCTACAAGGGGAGGGATTAATGAAGCTTTCTTT
TRBJ2-7 | - | TRBV2 | many | CASTHRPTYEQYF | TGTGCCAGCACCCACCGGCCCACCTACGAGCAGTACTTC
TRBJ2-7 | TRBD2 | TRBV6-2/TRBV6-3 | many | CASSYMTSGTSGIREQYF | TGTGCCAGCAGTTACATGACGTCCGGGACTAGCGGGATCCGCGAGCAGTACTTC
TRBJ2-7 | - | TRBV6-2/TRBV6-3 | many | CASSRLQGYEQYF | TGTGCCAGCAGCCGACTACAGGGCTACGAGCAGTACTTC
TRBJ1-5 | TRBD1 | TRBV19 | many | CASSPLTGARDQPQHF | TGTGCCAGTAGTCCCCTCACAGGGGCGCGGGATCAGCCCCAGCATTTT
TRBJ2-7 | TRBD1 | TRBV2 | - | CASSGTGFALTYEQYF | TGTGCCAGCAGCGGGACAGGGTTCGCGCTAACCTACGAGCAGTACTTC